Below, 3 T cell receptor beta chains from the same sample are listed, as sequenced in a study of cytomegalovirus exposure and HLA in healthy donors. PCR amplification relied on 60 Vbeta primers (plus 13 Jbeta primers). Profiling relied on immunoSEQ multiplex PCR, and the TCRdb table lists in-frame clones only, not all of them. Of around 190,000 clones in the sample, about four fifths were seen once. The source material was PBMCs. The source of these receptors is a man between 18 and 29 years old in good health and CMV-seronegative.

This clone was picked up a small number of times. The chain uses TRBV7-2 and TRBJ1-2; D might be TRBD1 (6 bases). This CDR3 has 14 amino acids. V lost 5 bases and J 5 bases, leaving 15 bases between the germline ends. The germline V gene encodes CDR1 SGHTA and CDR2 FQGNSA. The CDR3 nucleotides are TGTGCCAGCAGCCGGAACAGGGACGGATATGGCTACACCTTC. Translated: CASSRNRDGYGYTF.

The J gene is TRBJ1-3, the V gene TRBV4-2; D not certain. This CDR3 region has 17 residues. Germline V lookup: CDR1 LGHNA, CDR2 YNFKEQ. V was trimmed by 0 bases and J by 8 bases, leaving 20 bases between them. As DNA, the CDR3 is TGTGCCAGCAGCCAAGAGGTCGGAGGGAATGGGTTGGACACCATATATTTT. Its protein product is CASSQEVGGNGLDTIYF.

CDR3 residues: CASSRGQGSQQFF. The CDR3, as DNA: TGTGCCAGCAGCCGGGGACAGGGGTCTCAACAGTTCTTC. The J gene is TRBJ2-1, the V gene TRBV6-5; 10 nucleotides match TRBD1. CDR3 size: 13 residues. The J segment lost 13 bases and the V segment lost 6 bases, leaving 9 bases of the junction unmatched. Germline values: CDR1 MNHEY, CDR2 SVGAGI.